The clone carrying this T cell receptor beta chain has only a few counts. The antigen is not known. This specimen comes from a study of human T cells and chemical hapten exposure. In the study overall: Sensitization was performed using 2% DPC on an approximately 2 cm by approximately 2 cm upper inner arm skin site. Across the whole study, which lasted about 5.5 months, patients were given diphenylcyclopropenone on the scalp once a week.

The library labeled individual cDNA molecules by adding unique molecular identifiers to them. TCRdb itself ran the RACE reads through MiXCR, one entry per CDR3 protein. The table shows approximately 50,000 distinct CDR3 sequences, with around 11% occurring only once. Time point denoted: pre-sensitization, week 0. Described treatment: therapeutic diphenylcyclopropenone sensitization with weekly scalp DPC. Whole-study results and caveats: The number of TCRs above 1 in 1000 frequency did not change after DPC sensitization.

This specimen was whole blood, taken in connection with sensitization to the hapten diphenylcyclopropenone (DPC). The origin of this receptor is a woman aged 40-49 years with alopecia areata. Some clones in this sample may be carry-over from other donors' samples.

The CDR3 sequence is CASSFTPGTGYEQYF. CDR3 nucleotide sequence: TGTGCCAGCAGTTTCACCCCCGGGACAGGCTACGAGCAGTACTTC. V usage is TRBV6-2 or TRBV6-3 and J usage is TRBJ2-7; 8 bases align to TRBD1. The J segment lost 3 bases and the V segment lost 4 bases, leaving 8 bases of the junction unmatched. The germline gives CDR1 MNHEY, CDR2 SVGEGT. The CDR3 has 15 amino acids.